This entry lists 14 T cell receptor beta chains sequenced from one sample in a study of shared clonotypes between healthy human individuals. The repertoire was sequenced with immunoSEQ multiplex PCR; TCRdb's copy has only in-frame clones and lacks some. The sample holds 2 million to 2.5 million clones, roughly 93% seen once. Sample: naive CD4+ T cells from PBMCs. Subset given: CD45RA+ positively selected. The receptors shown here come from a man between 18 and 29 years old in good health. Some clones in this sample may be carry-over from other donors' samples.

The V call is TRBV28, the J call TRBJ2-2; D gene ambiguous. V shed 4 bases and J shed 3 bases, with 0 bases lying between them. This CDR3 has 11 residues. Germline V gene sequence: CDR1 MDHEN, CDR2 SYDVKM. Here the CDR3 DNA reads TGTGCCAGCAGTTACACCGGGGAGCTGTTTTTT. Amino acid sequence: CASSYTGELFF.

Worth noting for this clone: This sample includes further DNA sequences coding for the same CDR3. The chain joins TRBV20-1 to TRBJ1-2; D remains ambiguous. The CDR3 runs to 11 residues. CDR1 is DFQATT, CDR2 SNEGSKA, per germline (reference sequence). The germline V and J ends were trimmed by 0 bases and 4 bases, with 3 bases remaining between them. The CDR3 region is CSAREGYGYTF. CDR3 DNA sequence: TGCAGTGCTAGAGAAGGCTATGGCTACACCTTC.

The chain combines TRBV5-4 with TRBJ1-1; the match to TRBD1 covers 8 bases. V shed 4 bases and J 10 bases; nucleotides not matched to a gene: 15. From germline, CDR1 is SGHNT and CDR2 YYREEE (reference sequence). The length of the CDR3 is 15 residues. CDR3 residues: CASSAGQEGRFGAFF. DNA for the CDR3: TGTGCCAGCAGCGCGGGACAGGAAGGCCGGTTCGGAGCTTTCTTT. Using reference TRBV5-4 and TRBJ1-1 for the parts outside the CDR3, the full variable domain is ETGVTQSPTHLIKTRGQQVTLRCSSQSGHNTVSWYQQALGQGPQFIFQYYREEENGRGNFPPRFSGLQFPNYSSELNVNALELDDSALYLCASSAGQEGRFGAFFGQGTRLTVV.

The chain couples TRBV18 to TRBJ2-1, with 11 positions matching TRBD2. The CDR3 runs to 16 residues. V gave up 3 bases and J gave up 8 bases; unmatched junction bases: 9. Germline assignment: CDR1 KGHSH and CDR2 LQKENI. The CDR3 loop is CASSPTTSGNLHEQFF. CDR3 DNA: TGTGCCAGCTCACCCACGACTAGCGGGAACCTGCATGAGCAGTTCTTC.

The chain employs TRBV5-1 and TRBJ2-2; perhaps TRBD1 as D (6 bases). This CDR3 region has 17 residues. V was cut by 3 bases and J by 2 bases, with 17 bases left in between. Germline lookup yields CDR1 SGHRS and CDR2 YFSETQ. The DNA of the CDR3 is TGCGCCAGCAGCTCTCCTATCCGGGACAAAAACACCGGGGAGCTGTTTTTT. This gives the protein CASSSPIRDKNTGELFF.

This sequence joins TRBV18 and TRBJ2-2; D may be TRBD1 (6 bases). Between the trimmed V and J ends, which lost 6 bases and 2 bases, there was a span of 13 bases. The germline gives CDR1 KGHSH, CDR2 LQKENI. The CDR3 sequence is 15 residues long. The CDR3 spells CASSDLGANTGELFF. The CDR3 nucleotides are TGTGCCAGCTCGGACCTGGGGGCCAACACCGGGGAGCTGTTTTTT.

The chain employs TRBV18 and TRBJ1-1, with D possibly TRBD1 on 5 matching bases. CDR1 is KGHSH, CDR2 LQKENI, per germline. The CDR3 covers 16 residues. The V and J ends lost 3 bases and 4 bases respectively, with 18 bases between them. Here the CDR3 DNA reads TGTGCCAGCTCACCTAATTCTCCCGGGGGTGGCACTGAAGCTTTCTTT. This codes for CASSPNSPGGGTEAFF.

The chain joins TRBV5-4 to TRBJ2-7; 9 bases are shared with TRBD2. The V gene's germline CDR1 is SGHNT and CDR2 YYREEE (reference sequence). The V and J ends lost 0 bases and 7 bases, in that order; junction bases with no gene match: 23. CDR3 length: 20 residues. CDR3 DNA: TGTGCCAGCAGCTTGGCCGTATATTTGATTAGCGGGAGACGGTCGGGGGAGCAGTACTTC. Its protein product is CASSLAVYLISGRRSGEQYF.

V usage is TRBV2 and J usage is TRBJ2-1, with D possibly matching TRBD2 (6 bases). Germline V gives CDR1 SNHLY, CDR2 FYNNEI. There are 13 residues in the CDR3. The ends were cut back, 4 bases at V and 6 bases at J, with 10 bases in the middle. The CDR3 DNA follows: TGTGCCAGCAGTGTAGGAGGGGTCAATGAGCAGTTCTTC. It yields the protein CASSVGGVNEQFF.

This clone was observed once. The CDR3: CASSEVQGKNTEAFF. For the CDR3, the DNA is TGTGCCAGCAGTGAAGTTCAGGGGAAGAACACTGAAGCTTTCTTT. The gene calls are TRBV6-1 and TRBJ1-1; D is perhaps TRBD1 (6 bases). This CDR3 comprises 15 residues. Trimming took 1 base from V and 1 from J, leaving 10 bases between them. Germline CDR1 reads MNHNS; CDR2 reads SASEGT.

J is TRBJ1-1 and V is TRBV29-1; D gene unclear. The V and J ends lost 1 base and 3 bases respectively, with 12 bases between them. Germline V gene sequence: CDR1 SQVTM, CDR2 ANQGSEA. CDR3 length equals 14 residues. CDR3 sequence (DNA): TGCAGCGTTGAAGTAGCCCCGTGGGACACTGAAGCTTTCTTT. Translated, it gives CSVEVAPWDTEAFF.

This chain's CDR3 is CASSGSGTGGRETQYF. In nucleotides, the CDR3 is TGTGCCAGCAGCGGTAGTGGGACAGGGGGTCGAGAGACCCAGTACTTC. The J gene is TRBJ2-5, the V gene TRBV9; 11 bases fit TRBD1. The V and J ends lost 3 bases and 4 bases, in that order; junction bases with no gene match: 8. The germline gives CDR1 SGDLS, CDR2 YYNGEE. The CDR3 spans 16 residues.

The chain is built from TRBV30 and TRBJ2-5; possibly TRBD2 for D (6 bases). Germline V gives CDR1 GTSNPN, CDR2 SVGIG (reference sequence). The CDR3 sequence is 15 residues long. V lost 2 bases and J lost 0, with 13 bases in between. CDR3 DNA: TGTGCCTGGAGTCGGGACTGGCAGTACCAAGAGACCCAGTACTTC. Residues: CAWSRDWQYQETQYF. Based on the CDR3 plus reference TRBV30 and TRBJ2-5, the full variable domain is SQTIHQWPATLVQPVGSPLSLECTVEGTSNPNLYWYRQAAGRGLQLLFYSVGIGQISSEVPQNLSASRPQDRQFILSSKKLLLSDSGFYLCAWSRDWQYQETQYFGPGTRLLVL.

The chain links TRBV7-3 to TRBJ2-1; no clear D. CDR3 size: 13 residues. The V gene lost 4 bases and the J gene lost 4 bases, with 8 bases spanning the gap. Germline V gene sequence: CDR1 SGHTA, CDR2 FQGTGA. In nucleotides, the CDR3 is TGTGCCAGCAGCTCCTTAGGGTACAATGAGCAGTTCTTC. This codes for CASSSLGYNEQFF.